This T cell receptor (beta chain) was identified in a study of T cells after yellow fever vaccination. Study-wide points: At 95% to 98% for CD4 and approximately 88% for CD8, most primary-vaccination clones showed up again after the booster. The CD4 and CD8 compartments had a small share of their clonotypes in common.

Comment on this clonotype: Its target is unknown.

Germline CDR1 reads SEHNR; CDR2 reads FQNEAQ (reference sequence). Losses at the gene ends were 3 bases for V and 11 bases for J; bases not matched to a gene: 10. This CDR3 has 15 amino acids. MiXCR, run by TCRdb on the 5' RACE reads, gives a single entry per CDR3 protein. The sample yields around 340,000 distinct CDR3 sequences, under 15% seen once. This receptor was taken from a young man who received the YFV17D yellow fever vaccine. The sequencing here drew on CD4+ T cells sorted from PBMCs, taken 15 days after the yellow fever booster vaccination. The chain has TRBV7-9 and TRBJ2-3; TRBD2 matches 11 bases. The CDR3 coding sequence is TGTGCCAGCAGCTTTACTAGCGGGGGAGCCCATATGCAGTATTTT. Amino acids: CASSFTSGGAHMQYF. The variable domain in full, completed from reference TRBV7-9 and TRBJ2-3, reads DTGVSQNPRHKITKRGQNVTFRCDPISEHNRLYWYRQTLGQGPEFLTYFQNEAQLEKSRLLSDRFSAERPKGSFSTLEIQRTEQGDSAMYLCASSFTSGGAHMQYFGPGTRLTVL.